The text below deals with one T cell receptor (beta chain). This sample was included in a study of regulatory T cells in long-lasting Graves disease. The CDR3 consists of 13 residues. The V gene lost 5 bases and the J gene lost 2 bases, with 9 bases spanning the gap. Germline V gene sequence: CDR1 MNHNS, CDR2 SASEGT. Time point: persistent/refractory GD, antithyroid drugs over 5 years with positive TRAb. The TCR library was made from RNA extracted from PBMCs. According to the study, TCR beta libraries were built with iRepertoire HTBI primers and CDR3-region Arm-PCR. TCRdb reprocessed the multiplex PCR reads via MiXCR and lists one record per CDR3 protein. The profile shows 700,000 or so distinct CDR3 sequences, 30% of them singletons.

The rearrangement links TRBV6-1 to TRBJ2-5; D may be TRBD1 (6 bases). This specimen consisted of peripheral blood mononuclear cells (PBMCs), obtained when the disease was refractory, from a patient treated with antithyroid drugs. The clonotype originates from a female donor with Graves disease. The CDR3 bases are TGTGCCAGCAGTAAGGGACATCAAGAGACCCAGTACTTC. Protein: CASSKGHQETQYF.